These 29 T cell receptor beta chains originate from one sample sequenced in a study of human T cells and chemical hapten exposure. TCRdb analysed the RACE reads with MiXCR anew, one entry per CDR3 protein. The repertoire holds about 68,000 distinct CDR3 sequences, with approximately 11% as singletons. Time point: pre-sensitization, week 0. The treatment was: therapeutic diphenylcyclopropenone sensitization with weekly scalp DPC. This sample comprised whole blood, obtained in connection with sensitization to the hapten diphenylcyclopropenone (DPC). These receptors were collected from a woman aged 45-65 years with alopecia areata. Some clones in this sample may be carry-over from other donors' samples.

The chain employs TRBV3-1 and TRBJ2-2; 7 bases are shared with TRBD2. Trimming cost V 3 bases and J 6 bases; bases outside gene matches: 10. Germline V gives CDR1 LGHDT, CDR2 YNNKEL (reference sequence). The length of the CDR3 is 16 residues. CDR3 DNA: TGTGCCAGCAGCCAGGAAACTATTAGCGGGCCCGGGGAGCTGTTTTTT. Residues: CASSQETISGPGELFF.

This clonotype was counted ten times or more. The chain recombines TRBV7-2 with TRBJ1-3; tentatively, D is TRBD1 (6 bases). The V gene lost 4 bases and the J gene lost 0 bases, with 7 bases spanning the gap. Germline CDR1 and CDR2: SGHTA and FQGNSA. The CDR3 sequence is 14 residues long. The CDR3 protein is CASSSGHSGNTIYF. CDR3 bases: TGTGCCAGCAGCTCGGGACACTCTGGAAACACCATATATTTT.

This clonotype was seen only a few times. The chain carries TRBV23-1 and TRBJ1-5; 10 nucleotides line up with TRBD1. TRBV23-1 is identified as an open reading frame with a role that is uncertain. This CDR3 contains 20 residues. The trim removed 3 bases at V and 0 bases at J, leaving 14 bases unmatched. The CDR3 protein is CASSHSPPGQGLYSNQPQHF. CDR3 DNA sequence: TGCGCCAGCAGTCATTCCCCACCGGGACAGGGGCTATATAGCAATCAGCCCCAGCATTTT.

This clonotype has ten or more counts. This sequence joins TRBV7-6 and TRBJ2-2, with 7 bases matching TRBD1. Germline V gene data show CDR1 as SGHVS and CDR2 as FNYEAQ. The ends lost 5 bases at V and 4 bases at J; junction bases unmatched: 7. CDR3 length: 15 amino acids. The CDR3 loop reads CASSQTYRGTGELFF. As DNA, the CDR3 is TGTGCCAGCAGCCAAACCTACAGGGGCACCGGGGAGCTGTTTTTT.

The sample holds many counts of this clonotype. This rearrangement joins TRBV4-1 to TRBJ2-5; 9 nucleotides match TRBD2. The CDR3 runs to 18 residues. V was pared by 0 bases and J by 5 bases, with 13 bases of the junction left unmatched. CDR1 and CDR2 from the germline V gene are MGHRA and YSYEKL. CDR3 residues: CASSQDLAAGGIGETQYF. The CDR3 DNA follows: TGCGCCAGCAGCCAAGATCTGGCCGCGGGGGGGATCGGTGAGACCCAGTACTTC.

This clonotype has at least ten counts. The chain links TRBV11-1 to TRBJ2-6; D tentatively fits TRBD1 or TRBD2 (5 bases each). Germline CDR1 SGHAT, CDR2 FQDESV (reference sequence). V was clipped by 1 base and J by 1 base, with 14 bases between them. The CDR3 runs to 18 residues. The CDR3 loop reads CASSLGTSEGSGANVLTF. The DNA of the CDR3 is TGTGCCAGCAGCTTAGGCACCTCTGAGGGGTCTGGGGCCAACGTCCTGACTTTC.

This clonotype was counted only a few times. V gene TRBV7-9 combines with J gene TRBJ2-7; D is unclear. Trimming took 4 bases from V and 7 from J, leaving 17 bases between them. The CDR3 has 14 residues. Germline V gene sequence: CDR1 SEHNR, CDR2 FQNEAQ (reference sequence). CDR3 DNA: TGTGCCAGCAGCTCCCGTGACACCCTAGATGAGCAGTACTTC. It codes for CASSSRDTLDEQYF.

This clonotype was observed a few times. J is TRBJ2-5 and V is TRBV27, with 10 bases matching TRBD2. V gave up 3 bases and J gave up 5 bases; unmatched junction bases: 9. This CDR3 contains 16 residues. Germline V gives CDR1 MNHEY, CDR2 SMNVEV (reference sequence). CDR3 protein: CASSFRAGGPMETQYF. CDR3 sequence (DNA): TGTGCCAGCAGTTTTAGAGCGGGAGGGCCTATGGAGACCCAGTACTTC.

There are many counts of this clonotype. The J gene is TRBJ2-3, the V gene TRBV5-1; D gene ambiguous. V was clipped by 0 bases and J by 0 bases, with 11 bases between them. Germline V gives CDR1 SGHRS, CDR2 YFSETQ. The CDR3 has 16 residues. The CDR3 DNA is TGCGCCAGCAGCTTGGTCTCCTACTCTAGCACAGATACGCAGTATTTT. Translated, it gives CASSLVSYSSTDTQYF.

A few counts support this clonotype. The chain joins TRBV9 to TRBJ1-1, with 7 bases identical to TRBD1. The germline CDR1 and CDR2 sequences are SGDLS and YYNGEE. V lost 4 bases, J lost 10 bases, and 7 bases stayed unmatched. The CDR3 runs to 12 residues. CDR3 DNA: TGTGCCAGCAGCTCAGACAGGGAAGGAGCTTTCTTT. Protein: CASSSDREGAFF. Full variable domain (missing parts from reference TRBV9 and TRBJ1-1): DSGVTQTPKHLITATGQRVTLRCSPRSGDLSVYWYQQSLDQGLQFLIQYYNGEERAKGNILERFSAQQFPDLHSELNLSSLELGDSALYFCASSSDREGAFFGQGTRLTVV.

This clonotype was counted at least ten times. The rearrangement joins TRBV6-4 to TRBJ1-3, with 8 bases matching TRBD1. The V gene end was trimmed by 6 bases and the J gene end by 4 bases; junction bases not matched to a gene: 5. There are 14 residues in the CDR3. CDR1 MRHNA and CDR2 SNTAGT come from the germline V gene. CDR3 DNA: TGTGCCAGCAGCATGACAGGGGACGGAAACACCATATATTTT. Translation: CASSMTGDGNTIYF.

This chain uses TRBV28 with TRBJ2-7; D is possibly TRBD1 or TRBD2 (5 bases each). The V gene's germline CDR1 is MDHEN and CDR2 SYDVKM. The CDR3 totals 16 residues. With 5 bases removed from V and 3 bases from J, the gap between germline ends came to 20 bases. CDR3 region: CASSLTPQGALYEQYF. CDR3 DNA sequence: TGTGCCAGCAGTCTAACCCCTCAGGGAGCCCTCTACGAGCAGTACTTC.

This clonotype was seen a few times. The rearrangement uses TRBV7-9 and TRBJ1-2; no firm D call. The CDR3 totals 13 residues. Germline CDR1 SEHNR, CDR2 FQNEAQ (reference sequence). The ends were cut back, 2 bases at V and 1 base at J, with 5 bases in the middle. CDR3 nucleotide sequence: TGTGCCAGCAGCTTACAGAGTAACTATGGCTACACCTTC. It codes for CASSLQSNYGYTF. The full variable domain, its missing parts supplied by reference TRBV7-9 and TRBJ1-2, is DTGVSQNPRHKITKRGQNVTFRCDPISEHNRLYWYRQTLGQGPEFLTYFQNEAQLEKSRLLSDRFSAERPKGSFSTLEIQRTEQGDSAMYLCASSLQSNYGYTFGSGTRLTVV.

This rearrangement joins TRBV20-1 to TRBJ2-3; D gene ambiguous. The CDR3 consists of 11 residues. The germline V gene encodes CDR1 DFQATT and CDR2 SNEGSKA (reference sequence). V lost 5 bases to trimming and J lost 3 bases, with 6 bases between them. Here the CDR3 reads CSALFTDTQYF. In DNA, the CDR3 is TGCAGTGCTCTATTTACAGATACGCAGTATTTT.

There are many counts of this clonotype. J is TRBJ1-1 and V is TRBV7-9; D unclear. This CDR3 spans 12 amino acids. V was shortened by 7 bases and J by 4 bases, with 10 bases between the two germline ends. The germline V gene has CDR1 SEHNR and CDR2 FQNEAQ (reference sequence). CDR3 in amino acids: CASIQATTEAFF. The CDR3 DNA follows: TGTGCCAGCATCCAGGCGACCACTGAAGCTTTCTTT.

The genes are TRBV7-2 and TRBJ1-2; TRBD1 is a possible D gene (6 bases). Trimming cost V 2 bases and J 13 bases, with 11 bases left between them. The CDR3 runs to 11 residues. Germline lookup yields CDR1 SGHTA and CDR2 FQGNSA. In DNA form, the CDR3 reads TGTGCCAGCAGCTTAAGCCAGGGGCCCACCTTC. This gives the protein CASSLSQGPTF.

This clonotype was picked up many times. The V and J genes are TRBV11-2 and TRBJ2-1, with 12 bases aligning to TRBD2. Unmatched junction bases numbered 10, after V lost 6 bases and J lost 10 bases. The CDR3 sequence is 15 residues long. CDR1 and CDR2 (germline): SGHAT, FQNNGV. The CDR3 region has the DNA TGTGCCAGCAGAGACGTGCCTAGCGGGAGGGACGAGCAGTTCTTC. Its translation: CASRDVPSGRDEQFF.

This clonotype came up a few times. This chain links TRBV7-3 with TRBJ1-1; tentatively, D is TRBD1 (5 bases). The germline V gene encodes CDR1 SGHTA and CDR2 FQGTGA. The CDR3 runs to 14 residues. V lost 0 bases to trimming and J lost 1 base, with 6 bases between them. CDR3: CASSLTGRNTEAFF. CDR3 nucleotide sequence: TGTGCCAGCAGCTTAACGGGACGGAACACTGAAGCTTTCTTT.

This clonotype showed up just a few times. V gene TRBV7-9 combines with J gene TRBJ2-3; D unclear. The germline gives CDR1 SEHNR, CDR2 FQNEAQ (reference sequence). The V gene lost 7 bases and the J gene lost 0 bases, with 11 bases spanning the gap. The CDR3 spans 14 residues. In DNA form, the CDR3 reads TGTGCCAGCAACCGGATTACTAGCACAGATACGCAGTATTTT. Translation gives CASNRITSTDTQYF.

This clonotype was counted ten times or more. This chain joins TRBV27 and TRBJ1-4; D possibly corresponds to TRBD1 (5 bases). Germline lookup yields CDR1 MNHEY and CDR2 SMNVEV (reference sequence). V dropped 6 bases and J dropped 3 bases, with 14 bases sitting between them. This CDR3 is built from 15 residues. The CDR3 coding sequence is TGTGCCAGCAGCAAAGTGGGGGAGTCTAATGAAAAACTGTTTTTT. Translating gives CASSKVGESNEKLFF.

J is TRBJ1-5 and V is TRBV20-1; 11 bases are shared with TRBD1. With 6 bases clipped from V and 6 bases from J, the junction kept 7 bases outside the gene matches. Germline V gives CDR1 DFQATT, CDR2 SNEGSKA (reference sequence). CDR3 length: 14 residues. The CDR3 reads CSALDRGRSQPQHF. In DNA, the CDR3 is TGCAGTGCCCTGGACAGGGGGCGAAGTCAGCCCCAGCATTTT.

V is TRBV18 and J is TRBJ2-3; TRBD1 agrees at 9 bases. The germline V gene has CDR1 KGHSH and CDR2 LQKENI. V shed 3 bases, J shed 0 bases, and the junction held 4 bases outside the gene matches. This CDR3 has 16 amino acids. CDR3 in amino acids: CASSPGTGLSTDTQYF. The DNA for the CDR3 is TGTGCCAGCTCACCCGGGACAGGGCTGAGCACAGATACGCAGTATTTT. Looking up the rest from reference TRBV18 and TRBJ2-3 gives the full variable domain: NAGVMQNPRHLVRRRGQEARLRCSPMKGHSHVYWYRQLPEEGLKFMVYLQKENIIDESGMPKERFSAEFPKEGPSILRIQQVVRGDSAAYFCASSPGTGLSTDTQYFGPGTRLTVL.

The V call is TRBV28, the J call TRBJ1-3; 10 nucleotides match TRBD1. From germline, CDR1 is MDHEN and CDR2 SYDVKM. CDR3 length: 15 amino acids. V shed 5 bases and J 6 bases; nucleotides not matched to a gene: 7. DNA of the CDR3: TGTGCCAGCAGTCACCCCGGGACAGGGGAAAACACCATATATTTT. Its translation: CASSHPGTGENTIYF.

The chain employs TRBV7-9 and TRBJ2-1; TRBD1 matches at 7 bases. V lost 5 bases to trimming and J lost 2 bases; unmatched junction nucleotides: 6. The CDR3 totals 15 residues. In germline, CDR1 is SEHNR, CDR2 FQNEAQ (reference sequence). CDR3 DNA sequence: TGTGCCAGCAGCCCCCCAGGGGGACCCTACAATGAGCAGTTCTTC. It codes for CASSPPGGPYNEQFF.

This clonotype was seen at least ten times. The chain combines TRBV12-3 or TRBV12-4 with TRBJ1-1; the D is unclear. This CDR3 spans 14 amino acids. Trimming pared 2 bases from V and 2 bases from J, leaving 9 bases between. The CDR3 bases are TGTGCCAGCAGTTTAACCGACACTAACACTGAAGCTTTCTTT. Translated, it gives CASSLTDTNTEAFF.

In its sample, this clonotype was seen a few times. This chain links TRBV12-3 or TRBV12-4 with TRBJ2-2; 9 bases are shared with TRBD2. Losses at the gene ends were 7 bases for V and 7 bases for J; bases not matched to a gene: 13. The CDR3 consists of 16 residues. The CDR3 coding sequence is TGTGCCAGCACCCTTGGGGGCGGGAGGGCCAACGGGGAGCTGTTTTTT. Translation: CASTLGGGRANGELFF.

The genes are TRBV12-5 and TRBJ2-3; D uncertain. Trimming pared 8 bases from V and 6 bases from J, leaving 12 bases between. Germline V CDR1 and CDR2: LGHNT, FRNRAP. The CDR3 has 12 residues. CDR3 loop: CASSPRLDTQYF. DNA for the CDR3: TGTGCTAGTAGTCCCCGGTTGGATACGCAGTATTTT.

This clonotype was observed a handful of times. The chain is built from TRBV6-6 and TRBJ1-5, with D uncertain. Trimming removed 6 bases from V and 4 bases from J, with 10 bases in between. Germline values: CDR1 MNHNY, CDR2 SVGAGI (reference sequence). This CDR3 comprises 13 residues. The CDR3 is CASRGPGNQPQHF. The CDR3, as DNA: TGTGCCAGCAGGGGCCCCGGAAATCAGCCCCAGCATTTT.

This clonotype occurred many times. The chain is built from TRBV3-1 and TRBJ2-3; 8 nucleotides match TRBD2. CDR3 size: 16 residues. CDR1 LGHDT and CDR2 YNNKEL come from the germline V gene (reference sequence). The trim removed 3 bases at V and 6 bases at J, leaving 11 bases unmatched. The CDR3 sequence: CASSHSKAGGRDTQYF. DNA for the CDR3: TGTGCCAGCAGCCACAGTAAGGCGGGGGGAAGGGATACGCAGTATTTT.